The entry below describes one T cell receptor (beta chain). As yet, its antigen is unknown. A junction boundary mismatches the germline segment, possibly from a read error. Each TCR beta cDNA library carried unique molecular identifiers. From roughly 1 to 10 million T cells, roughly 530,000 cDNA molecules were obtained. TCRdb fed the PCR reads into MiXCR, producing one record per CDR3 protein. The data show about half a million distinct CDR3 sequences, with approximately 45% seen just once and about an eighth held by the top ten. The CDR3 sequence is 15 residues long. The germline V gene encodes CDR1 MNHNY and CDR2 SVGAGI (reference sequence). These data belong to a study of post-analysis software for immune sequencing data. Looking at the study overall: Multiple sclerosis in the patients followed relapsing-remitting, secondary progressive and progressive-relapsing courses. Overall study results and limits: There was significantly lower normalized Chao1 diversity in multiple sclerosis patients than in controls. Higher frequency in patients than in controls was seen for five TRBV segments, with TRBV5-6, TRBV5-1 and TRBV20-1 among them.

The sequenced material came from blood. The TCR comes from a girl aged 5 to 17 with multiple sclerosis. V usage is TRBV6-6 and J usage is TRBJ2-4, with TRBD2 identical over 10 bases. As DNA, the CDR3 is TGTGTCAGCAGTAATAAGCGGGAGGGCCAAGGGGAGCAGTACTTC. This sequence encodes CVSSNKREGQGEQYF.